These 18 T cell receptor beta chains originate from one sample sequenced in a study of long-term antiretroviral therapy in people with HIV. Sequencing used immunoSEQ v3.0 at survey level. This table comes from immunoSEQ multiplex PCR, and its TCRdb copy is limited to in-frame clones, with some not included. Of about 28,000 clones listed, roughly 87% are singletons. The sample in question was unsorted PBMCs, obtained 2 years after starting antiretroviral therapy. The receptors derive from a man between 45 and 60 years old with HIV.

The V and J genes are TRBV28 and TRBJ1-5; 7 bases fit TRBD1. V lost 6 bases, J lost 4 bases, and 12 bases stayed unmatched. The CDR3 sequence is 16 residues long. Germline assignment: CDR1 MDHEN and CDR2 SYDVKM. The CDR3: CASSLPAGGRNQPQHF. The CDR3, as DNA: TGTGCCAGCAGCCTACCTGCAGGGGGAAGGAATCAGCCCCAGCATTTT.

The table lists this clone with a count of one. The chain recombines TRBV7-2 with TRBJ2-7; 13 nucleotides match TRBD2. CDR1 is SGHTA and CDR2 is FQGNSA in the germline V gene. The CDR3 length is 19 residues. V dropped 2 bases and J dropped 0; count of bases not matched to a gene: 10. CDR3 in amino acids: CASSLSRLAGGRSSYEQYF. The DNA for the CDR3 is TGTGCCAGCAGCTTATCTAGACTAGCGGGAGGCAGGAGCTCCTACGAGCAGTACTTC.

The chain recombines TRBV4-3 with TRBJ2-2; 15 bases are shared with TRBD2. CDR3 length: 20 residues. V shed 2 bases, J shed 4 bases, and the junction held 11 bases outside the gene matches. Looked up from germline, CDR1 is LGHNA and CDR2 is YSLEER. The CDR3 sequence: CASSQILGLAGGSSTGELFF. CDR3 sequence (DNA): TGCGCCAGCAGCCAAATCCTGGGACTAGCGGGAGGCTCGAGCACCGGGGAGCTGTTTTTT.

The chain uses TRBV5-4 and TRBJ1-1; 8 bases fit TRBD1. The CDR3 runs 15 residues. The J segment lost 7 bases and the V segment lost 4 bases, leaving 12 bases of the junction unmatched. CDR1 and CDR2 (germline): SGHNT, YYREEE (reference sequence). CDR3 amino acids: CASSESGGYDGEAFF. The CDR3, as DNA: TGTGCCAGCAGCGAGTCAGGGGGCTATGATGGTGAAGCTTTCTTT.

V gene TRBV7-9 combines with J gene TRBJ2-5; D ambiguous. The CDR3 sequence is 17 residues long. CDR1 is SEHNR, CDR2 FQNEAQ, per germline (reference sequence). The germline V and J ends were trimmed by 1 base and 5 bases, with 20 bases remaining between them. The CDR3 reads CASSLVSSTALGETQYF. The CDR3 DNA reads TGTGCCAGCAGCTTAGTTTCCTCGACGGCCCTCGGGGAGACCCAGTACTTC.

V usage is TRBV6-5 and J usage is TRBJ1-2; TRBD1 aligns across 8 bases. The CDR3 runs 15 residues. V lost 2 bases and J lost 2; bases outside the gene matches: 4. Germline CDR1 and CDR2: MNHEY and SVGAGI. CDR3 loop: CASSYPDRENYGYTF. DNA of the CDR3: TGTGCCAGCAGTTACCCGGACAGGGAGAACTATGGCTACACCTTC.

The rearrangement links TRBV7-3 to TRBJ1-1; no definite D call. Trimming pared 8 bases from V and 1 base from J, leaving 8 bases between. CDR3 size: 12 residues. Germline V gives CDR1 SGHTA, CDR2 FQGTGA. CDR3 amino acids: CASVTENTEAFF. The CDR3, as DNA: TGTGCCAGCGTAACCGAGAACACTGAAGCTTTCTTT.

The genes are TRBV5-1 and TRBJ2-5; 7 bases agree with TRBD1. The J segment lost 5 bases and the V segment lost 4 bases, leaving 11 bases of the junction unmatched. This CDR3 region has 15 residues. Germline CDR1 and CDR2: SGHRS and YFSETQ. The CDR3 DNA follows: TGCGCCAGCAGCCCTGACAGGGCTTTAGGGGAGACCCAGTACTTC. Translation: CASSPDRALGETQYF.

The chain uses TRBV19 and TRBJ1-1; D gene unclear. The germline CDR1 and CDR2 sequences are LNHDA and SQIVND (reference sequence). Trimming cost V 4 bases and J 6 bases, with 9 bases left between them. CDR3 length equals 12 residues. The CDR3 sequence: CASSTLSAEAFF. CDR3 sequence (DNA): TGTGCCAGTAGTACGCTAAGCGCTGAAGCTTTCTTT.

The chain carries TRBV6-5 and TRBJ1-1; D unclear. Germline V gives CDR1 MNHEY, CDR2 SVGAGI. Trimming removed 7 bases from V and 0 bases from J, with 3 bases in between. The CDR3 spans 11 residues. CDR3 bases: TGTGCCAGCATAGTGAACACTGAAGCTTTCTTT. Translating it yields CASIVNTEAFF.

This clone showed up just once. The genes are TRBV28 and TRBJ2-1; 12 positions agree with TRBD2. There are 16 residues in the CDR3. With 4 bases clipped from V and 1 base from J, the junction kept 2 bases outside the gene matches. CDR1 and CDR2 (germline): MDHEN, SYDVKM. The DNA for the CDR3 is TGTGCCAGCAGTTGGGGACTAGCGGGTTCCTACAATGAGCAGTTCTTC. This sequence encodes CASSWGLAGSYNEQFF.

The J gene is TRBJ1-5, the V gene TRBV5-1; no definite D call. V was pared by 0 bases and J by 7 bases, with 8 bases between. Germline assignment: CDR1 SGHRS and CDR2 YFSETQ. The CDR3 sequence is 13 residues long. CDR3: CASSLEEGQPQHF. The CDR3 DNA follows: TGCGCCAGCAGCTTGGAGGAGGGACAGCCCCAGCATTTT.

This chain links TRBV7-2 with TRBJ1-1; a weak D match, TRBD1 (5 bases). Germline assignment: CDR1 SGHTA and CDR2 FQGNSA. Deletions cut 5 bases from V and 8 bases from J, with 15 bases between. The CDR3 has 13 residues. CDR3 nucleotides: TGTGCCAGCAGCCCTTGGGGACCATCCGAAGCTTTCTTT. This encodes CASSPWGPSEAFF.

The count of this clone is one. The V call is TRBV7-2, the J call TRBJ2-7, with D perhaps TRBD2 (6 bases). The CDR3 runs to 13 residues. The germline gives CDR1 SGHTA, CDR2 FQGNSA. Trimming pared 5 bases from V and 3 bases from J, leaving 11 bases between. CDR3 DNA sequence: TGTGCCAGCAGCAACGATAGCGGCTACGAGCAGTACTTC. Protein: CASSNDSGYEQYF. The entire variable domain, with the rest obtained from reference TRBV7-2 and TRBJ2-7, is as follows: GAGVSQSPSNKVTEKGKDVELRCDPISGHTALYWYRQSLGQGLEFLIYFQGNSAPDKSGLPSDRFSAERTGGSVSTLTIQRTQQEDSAVYLCASSNDSGYEQYFGPGTRLTVT.

This clone was picked up one time. The rearrangement uses TRBV5-1 and TRBJ2-1, with D possibly being TRBD2 (5 bases). Trimming removed 1 base at V and 8 bases at J, with 10 bases between. Germline V lookup: CDR1 SGHRS, CDR2 YFSETQ. This CDR3 has 13 residues. DNA for the CDR3: TGCGCCAGCAGCTTGACCCAGGAGGATGAGCAGTTCTTC. It translates to CASSLTQEDEQFF.

This clone was counted a few times. This chain joins TRBV6-6 and TRBJ2-7; TRBD2 might be the D (6 bases). Between the trimmed V and J ends, which lost 10 bases and 3 bases, there was a span of 19 bases. The V gene's germline CDR1 is MNHNY and CDR2 SVGAGI (reference sequence). This CDR3 spans 14 amino acids. Here the CDR3 reads CATRERGGRYEQYF. In DNA, the CDR3 is TGTGCCACCAGGGAGAGGGGAGGACGCTACGAGCAGTACTTC.

This clone was seen once. The J gene is TRBJ1-1, the V gene TRBV15; maybe TRBD1 (6 bases). V was pared by 5 bases and J by 5 bases, with 18 bases between. The CDR3 length is 15 residues. Germline CDR1 reads LNHNV; CDR2 reads YYDKDF (reference sequence). For the CDR3, the DNA is TGTGCCACCAGCGCGTTACAGGGCGAGCGGACTGAAGCTTTCTTT. It translates to CATSALQGERTEAFF.

The CDR3 nucleotides are TGTGCCAGCAGTTCGTTCCTGAACACTGAAGCTTTCTTT. Its translation is CASSSFLNTEAFF. This chain connects TRBV27 to TRBJ1-1; no definite D call. V lost 4 bases and J 0 bases, leaving 6 bases between the germline ends. This CDR3 contains 13 residues. The germline CDR1 and CDR2 sequences are MNHEY and SMNVEV (reference sequence).